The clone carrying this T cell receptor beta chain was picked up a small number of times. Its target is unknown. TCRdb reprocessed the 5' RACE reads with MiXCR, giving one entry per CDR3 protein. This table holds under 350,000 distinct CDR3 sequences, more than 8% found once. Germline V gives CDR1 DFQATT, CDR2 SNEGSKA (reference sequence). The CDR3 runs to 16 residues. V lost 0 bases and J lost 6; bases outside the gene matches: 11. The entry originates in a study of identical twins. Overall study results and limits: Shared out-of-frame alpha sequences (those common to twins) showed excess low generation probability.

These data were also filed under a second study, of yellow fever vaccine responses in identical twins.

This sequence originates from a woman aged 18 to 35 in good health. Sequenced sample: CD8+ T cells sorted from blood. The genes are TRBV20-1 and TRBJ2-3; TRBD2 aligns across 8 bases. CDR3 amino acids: CSARDQVSGMADTQYF. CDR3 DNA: TGCAGTGCTAGAGATCAGGTTAGCGGGATGGCGGATACGCAGTATTTT.